The entry below describes one T cell receptor (beta chain). Its target is not known. This specimen comes from a study of blood T cells in healthy people across ages. Study results and limitations: Diversity estimates from one million T cells were considered underestimates.

CDR1 and CDR2 (germline): SGHDT, YYEEEE. Trimming took 0 bases from V and 5 from J; bases not matched to a gene: 2. The CDR3 loop spans 14 amino acids. It was with a sample-barcoded 5' primer and a J-beta primer mix that a second PCR of about 6 to 12 cycles was run. A single record per CDR3 protein comes from TCRdb applying MiXCR to the 5' RACE reads. This table has 780,000 or so distinct CDR3 sequences, roughly 50% appearing once. Sequenced input: blood. The chain has TRBV5-6 and TRBJ1-5, with 7 bases matching TRBD1. The clonotype originates from a man at least 80 years old in good health. The CDR3 here is CASSLGGGDQPQHF. In DNA, the CDR3 is TGTGCCAGCAGCTTGGGAGGGGGCGATCAGCCCCAGCATTTT.